The 20 T cell receptor beta chains reported below all come from one sample, sequenced in a study of a mutant IDH1 vaccine in newly diagnosed glioma. Only in-frame clones appear in the TCRdb table, and some are missing; sequencing was by immunoSEQ multiplex PCR. The data show around 54,000 clones, 80% to 90% seen once. The sample's time point: baseline, week 1 (first vaccination visit). Treatment specified: pre-vaccination baseline after standard-of-care therapy. Material: PBMCs, obtained from a glioma patient treated with radiotherapy, temozolomide or both. These receptors originate from a man between 18 and 35 years old with glioma.

This chain joins TRBV9 and TRBJ1-4; possibly TRBD1 for D (5 bases). The CDR3 consists of 14 residues. Trimming shortened V by 4 bases and J by 11 bases, and 18 bases separated the two germline ends. Germline loops: CDR1 SGDLS, CDR2 YYNGEE. CDR3 sequence: CASSTPGPPEKLFF. For the CDR3, the DNA is TGTGCCAGCAGCACCCCGGGACCCCCGGAGAAACTGTTTTTT.

The chain employs TRBV19 and TRBJ1-1, with 7 bases identical to TRBD1. This CDR3 region has 16 residues. The germline CDR1 and CDR2 sequences are LNHDA and SQIVND (reference sequence). The J segment lost 2 bases and the V segment lost 5 bases, leaving 11 bases of the junction unmatched. This chain's CDR3 is CASSVYRTGRNTEAFF. In DNA, the CDR3 is TGTGCCAGTAGTGTGTATCGGACAGGAAGAAACACTGAAGCTTTCTTT.

The CDR3 protein is CASSPVGMATEAFF. In DNA, the CDR3 is TGTGCCAGCTCACCGGTAGGGATGGCGACTGAAGCTTTCTTT. The rearrangement joins TRBV18 to TRBJ1-1; D gene unclear. Trimming left V 3 bases short and J 5 bases short, with 13 bases between. The CDR3 sequence is 14 residues long. CDR1 and CDR2 from the germline V gene are KGHSH and LQKENI.

The gene calls are TRBV7-9 and TRBJ1-5; 9 bases fit TRBD1. Unmatched junction bases numbered 4, after V lost 1 base and J lost 6 bases. Germline loops: CDR1 SEHNR, CDR2 FQNEAQ (reference sequence). This CDR3 spans 15 amino acids. Here the CDR3 DNA reads TGTGCCAGCAGCTTAGGACAGGGGGAAGTTCAGCCCCAGCATTTT. It codes for CASSLGQGEVQPQHF.

The V and J genes are TRBV6-4 and TRBJ2-3, with D possibly TRBD2 on 5 matching bases. The CDR3 spans 13 residues. Germline V CDR1 and CDR2: MRHNA, SNTAGT. V was cut by 4 bases and J by 4 bases, with 9 bases left in between. CDR3 nucleotide sequence: TGTGCCAGCAGTGGAGGACTTGCAGATACGCAGTATTTT. Translation gives CASSGGLADTQYF.

This clone appeared a few times. Here the CDR3 DNA reads TGTGCCTCGGGGAATCAGCCCCAGCATTTT. Its protein is CASGNQPQHF. This rearrangement joins TRBV30 to TRBJ1-5; D remains unclear. V was pared by 7 bases and J by 4 bases, with 5 bases between. The CDR3 has 10 residues. Germline CDR1 reads GTSNPN; CDR2 reads SVGIG (reference sequence).

The chain recombines TRBV4-3 with TRBJ2-1, with D maybe TRBD2 (5 bases). Per germline, CDR1 LGHNA and CDR2 YSLEER. With 0 bases removed from V and 1 base from J, the gap between germline ends came to 16 bases. CDR3 length: 18 amino acids. This CDR3 is CASSQEPPGTQSYNEQFF. The DNA for the CDR3 is TGCGCCAGCAGCCAAGAGCCCCCGGGAACCCAATCCTACAATGAGCAGTTCTTC.

This chain uses TRBV6-5 with TRBJ1-5; TRBD1 matches 9 bases. The ends lost 6 bases at V and 6 bases at J; junction bases unmatched: 6. CDR1 and CDR2 (germline): MNHEY, SVGAGI. This CDR3 contains 14 residues. The CDR3 loop reads CASRRDRVSQPQHF. CDR3 DNA: TGTGCCAGCAGACGGGACAGGGTAAGTCAGCCCCAGCATTTT.

This sequence joins TRBV5-6 and TRBJ1-2, with 7 bases fitting TRBD1. The germline CDR1 and CDR2 sequences are SGHDT and YYEEEE. The CDR3 sequence is 14 residues long. Trimming removed 4 bases from V and 2 bases from J; junction bases left unmatched: 5. As DNA, the CDR3 is TGTGCCAGCAGCCTGCTGACAGGGAACTATGGCTACACCTTC. Encoded protein: CASSLLTGNYGYTF.

V usage is TRBV15 and J usage is TRBJ1-2; TRBD1 is a possible D gene (5 bases). This CDR3 is built from 15 residues. Trimming removed 0 bases from V and 4 bases from J, with 12 bases in between. CDR1 is LNHNV and CDR2 is YYDKDF in the germline V gene (reference sequence). CDR3 loop: CATSRESGPGYGYTF. The CDR3, as DNA: TGTGCCACCAGCAGAGAATCGGGGCCAGGCTATGGCTACACCTTC.

The rearrangement links TRBV30 to TRBJ2-7; D is possibly TRBD2 (6 bases). This CDR3 is 13 amino acids long. In germline, CDR1 is GTSNPN, CDR2 SVGIG (reference sequence). V dropped 5 bases and J dropped 5 bases, with 16 bases sitting between them. CDR3 region: CAWEGVGGDEQYF. Here the CDR3 DNA reads TGTGCCTGGGAAGGAGTCGGGGGAGACGAGCAGTACTTC.

The rearrangement joins TRBV6-1 to TRBJ1-5, with TRBD1 as a possible D gene (5 bases). Germline loops: CDR1 MNHNS, CDR2 SASEGT. CDR3 length: 15 amino acids. Trimming cost V 6 bases and J 7 bases, with 19 bases left between them. In DNA form, the CDR3 reads TGTGCCAGCAGAAAATTGGGGGGAGACGGGCAGCCCCAGCATTTT. It specifies CASRKLGGDGQPQHF.

V is TRBV10-3 and J is TRBJ2-2; tentative D call: TRBD2 (5 bases). Germline lookup yields CDR1 ENHRY and CDR2 SYGVKD. CDR3 length: 13 residues. With 10 bases removed from V and 3 bases from J, the gap between germline ends came to 12 bases. CDR3 residues: CASNGKDTGELFF. CDR3 coding DNA: TGTGCCAGTAACGGGAAAGACACCGGGGAGCTGTTTTTT.

This clone appeared a few times. J is TRBJ1-1 and V is TRBV6-5, with D perhaps TRBD1 (6 bases). Trimming removed 6 bases at V and 5 bases at J, with 19 bases between. The CDR3 has 15 residues. Germline CDR1 reads MNHEY; CDR2 reads SVGAGI. This chain's CDR3 is CASRKAGVRGTEAFF. Written as DNA, the CDR3 is TGTGCCAGCAGAAAAGCAGGGGTCAGGGGAACTGAAGCTTTCTTT.

V usage is TRBV27 and J usage is TRBJ1-2; 9 bases align to TRBD1. This CDR3 comprises 14 residues. Germline V gene sequence: CDR1 MNHEY, CDR2 SMNVEV (reference sequence). V trimming: 3 bases; J trimming: 8 bases; junction bases outside the gene matches: 7. DNA for the CDR3: TGTGCCAGCAGTTTTTCGGACAGGGGCGGAGGCTACACCTTC. As protein: CASSFSDRGGGYTF.

The chain is built from TRBV6-5 and TRBJ2-6; no definite D call. V was trimmed by 8 bases and J by 0 bases, leaving 8 bases between them. Germline values: CDR1 MNHEY, CDR2 SVGAGI. The CDR3 runs to 14 residues. CDR3 sequence: CASQSPSGANVLTF. CDR3 DNA sequence: TGTGCCAGCCAAAGCCCCTCTGGGGCCAACGTCCTGACTTTC.

This clone was seen just once. V gene TRBV7-2 combines with J gene TRBJ2-4; a weak D match, TRBD1 (6 bases). Germline V gene sequence: CDR1 SGHTA, CDR2 FQGNSA. This CDR3 region has 13 residues. The V gene lost 4 bases and the J gene lost 4 bases, with 8 bases spanning the gap. CDR3 nucleotides: TGTGCCAGCAGCTCAACAGGGAAAAACATTCAGTACTTC. Residues: CASSSTGKNIQYF. Filled out from reference TRBV7-2 and TRBJ2-4, the complete variable domain reads GAGVSQSPSNKVTEKGKDVELRCDPISGHTALYWYRQSLGQGLEFLIYFQGNSAPDKSGLPSDRFSAERTGGSVSTLTIQRTQQEDSAVYLCASSSTGKNIQYFGAGTRLSVL.

The chain joins TRBV5-6 to TRBJ1-3, with a weak D call TRBD1 (6 bases). CDR1 and CDR2 from the germline V gene are SGHDT and YYEEEE. The CDR3 is made up of 17 amino acids. V dropped 4 bases and J dropped 0 bases, with 17 bases sitting between them. CDR3 loop: CASSRPPGAPSGNTIYF. Written as DNA, the CDR3 is TGTGCCAGCAGCCGCCCCCCAGGGGCCCCCTCTGGAAACACCATATATTTT.

This chain uses TRBV6-1 with TRBJ1-2; D is perhaps TRBD1 (5 bases). This CDR3 contains 13 residues. Trimming took off 6 bases at V and 4 bases at J, with 12 bases between the two ends. Germline loops: CDR1 MNHNS, CDR2 SASEGT. CDR3 bases: TGTGCCAGCAGGGTACAGGAGTCCTATGGCTACACCTTC. Residues: CASRVQESYGYTF.

The chain is built from TRBV7-2 and TRBJ2-5, with 7 bases identical to TRBD1. V shed 0 bases, J shed 2 bases, and the junction held 3 bases outside the gene matches. The CDR3 contains 15 residues. Germline CDR1 SGHTA, CDR2 FQGNSA. For the CDR3, the DNA is TGTGCCAGCAGCTTAGCTGGCAGGGGGCAAGAGACCCAGTACTTC. Translated: CASSLAGRGQETQYF.